The 2 T cell receptor beta chains below were found in one sample sequenced in a study of beta chain features in type 1 diabetes. Study outcomes and limitations: In all four CD4+ subsets, TCRB CDR3 length was significantly, moderately reduced in type 1 diabetes.

Which antigens these TCRs recognize remains unknown. Expressed TCRB transcripts were sequenced because the entire RNA isolate underwent reverse transcription. Profiling relied on immunoSEQ multiplex PCR, and the TCRdb table lists in-frame clones only, not all of them. The sample lists about 340,000 clones, approximately 12% occurring once. Sequencing was done on a sample of naive CD4+ T cells from blood. The source is a woman younger than 35 with type 1 diabetes.

This clone was seen only a few times. The chain couples TRBV19 to TRBJ2-1; 10 bases line up with TRBD2. Looked up from germline, CDR1 is LNHDA and CDR2 is SQIVND (reference sequence). The ends lost 0 bases at V and 1 base at J; junction bases unmatched: 6. The CDR3 has 18 amino acids. CDR3 in DNA: TGTGCCAGTAGTATAGAAGCGGGAGGGCCACAATCCTACAATGAGCAGTTCTTC. As protein: CASSIEAGGPQSYNEQFF.

The sample holds a few counts of this clone. This chain joins TRBV12-5 and TRBJ2-1; 7 bases are a match to TRBD2. The CDR3 covers 13 residues. The ends lost 5 bases at V and 11 bases at J; junction bases unmatched: 9. Per germline, CDR1 LGHNT and CDR2 FRNRAP. CDR3 sequence reads: CASGNGGSYQQFF. DNA of the CDR3: TGTGCTAGTGGTAACGGCGGGAGCTATCAGCAGTTCTTC.